This entry features one T cell receptor beta chain sequence. Antigen unknown. Noted treatment: around 19 received Ad26.COV2.S at low or high dose, single or two shots; 5 received placebo; per-sample allocation not given. Samples came from day 63 after the first vaccine or placebo injection. This sample was taken from a study of Ad26.COV2.S vaccination and SARS-CoV-2 variants. The study's findings and limits: Comparable non-spike TCR breadth was observed in vaccine and placebo recipients.

The V gene lost 5 bases and the J gene lost 4 bases, with 10 bases spanning the gap. Per germline, CDR1 MDHEN and CDR2 SYDVKM. The CDR3 contains 13 residues. The protocol was immunoSEQ multiplex PCR, while the TCRdb copy is restricted to in-frame clones and leaves out a portion. Among about 350,000 clones listed, about 89% were seen once. The genes are TRBV28 and TRBJ2-3, with D uncertain. Material: peripheral blood, obtained in a trial of Ad26.COV2.S vaccine versus placebo. This sequence originates from a person aged 18-65 years who received the Ad26.COV2.S COVID-19 vaccine or a placebo. The CDR3 sequence: CASSPVEADTQYF. DNA of the CDR3: TGTGCCAGCAGTCCCGTTGAGGCAGATACGCAGTATTTT. Combining the CDR3 with reference TRBV28 and TRBJ2-3 gives the whole variable domain DVKVTQSSRYLVKRTGEKVFLECVQDMDHENMFWYRQDPGLGLRLIYFSYDVKMKEKGDIPEGYSVSREKKERFSLILESASTNQTSMYLCASSPVEADTQYFGPGTRLTVL.